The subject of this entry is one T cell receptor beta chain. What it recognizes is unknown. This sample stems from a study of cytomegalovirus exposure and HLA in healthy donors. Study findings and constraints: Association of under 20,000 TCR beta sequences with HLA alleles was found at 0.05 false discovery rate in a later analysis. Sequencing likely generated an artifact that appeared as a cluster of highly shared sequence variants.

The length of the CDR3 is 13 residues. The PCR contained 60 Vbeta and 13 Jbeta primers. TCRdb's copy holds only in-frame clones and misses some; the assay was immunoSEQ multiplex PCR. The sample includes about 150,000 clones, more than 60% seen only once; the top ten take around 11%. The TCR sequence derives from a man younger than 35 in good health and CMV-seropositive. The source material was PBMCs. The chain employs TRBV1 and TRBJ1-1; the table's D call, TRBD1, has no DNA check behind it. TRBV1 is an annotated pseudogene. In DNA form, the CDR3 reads TGCACCAGCAGCCCCCGAGTTTGGGGCTGGGCTTTCTTT. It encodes CTSSPRVWGWAFF.